A single sample is the source of the 15 T cell receptor beta chains below, sequenced in a study of T cells in Graves' hyperthyroidism and ophthalmopathy. Researchers amplified the TCR beta CDR3 regions from RNA transcripts. Carried out on the TCR CDR3, a first-round RT-PCR used the HTBI primer set. TCRdb fed the multiplex PCR reads into MiXCR, producing one record per CDR3 protein. The table shows over 700,000 distinct CDR3 sequences, with over 35% occurring only once. Sequencing was done on a sample of blood. These TCRs come from a man aged 18 to 30 with Graves' hyperthyroidism.

There are a few counts of this clonotype. J is TRBJ2-7 and V is TRBV11-2; a weak D match, TRBD2 (5 bases). Germline assignment: CDR1 SGHAT and CDR2 FQNNGV. V lost 1 base, J lost 2 bases, and 12 bases lay in between. The CDR3 runs to 15 residues. The CDR3 DNA reads as TGTGCCAGCAGCTTAGTATCGGACTCCACCTACGAGCAGTACTTC. It yields the protein CASSLVSDSTYEQYF.

This clonotype was detected ten times or more. A junction boundary mismatches the germline segment, possibly from a read error. The gene calls are TRBV5-1 and TRBJ2-7; tentative D call: TRBD1 (5 bases). This CDR3 spans 13 amino acids. Germline V gene lookup returns CDR1 SGHRS and CDR2 YFSETQ. CDR3 protein: CASSLARDYEQYF. CDR3 sequence (DNA): TGTGCCAGCAGCTTAGCCAGGGACTACGAGCAGTACTTC.

This clonotype was found a few times. The chain has TRBV9 and TRBJ2-2, with a possible D match to TRBD2 (5 bases). CDR1 is SGDLS, CDR2 YYNGEE, per germline. The V and J ends lost 0 bases and 7 bases respectively, with 7 bases between them. This CDR3 has 13 amino acids. The CDR3 bases are TGTGCCAGCAGCGTAGACGGGAACGGGGAGCTGTTTTTT. It codes for CASSVDGNGELFF.

This clonotype was counted at least ten times. This chain links TRBV29-1 with TRBJ2-7; possibly TRBD1 for D (5 bases). The V and J ends lost 6 bases and 2 bases respectively, with 8 bases between them. Germline V gene sequence: CDR1 SQVTM, CDR2 ANQGSEA. The CDR3 has 11 residues. The CDR3, as DNA: TGCAGCGTGGACACTGCCTACGAGCAGTACTTC. It codes for CSVDTAYEQYF.

This clonotype came up a few times. V and J are TRBV12-3 or TRBV12-4 and TRBJ2-7; D may correspond to TRBD1 or TRBD2 (5 bases each). V was clipped by 6 bases and J by 6 bases, with 21 bases between them. This CDR3 is 15 amino acids long. The CDR3 region is CASRNRAASGGEQYF. The CDR3 nucleotides read TGTGCCAGCAGGAATCGGGCAGCCAGTGGGGGCGAGCAGTACTTC.

The table lists this clonotype with a few counts. The chain joins TRBV12-3 or TRBV12-4 to TRBJ2-5; D is perhaps TRBD2 (6 bases). The CDR3 length is 13 residues. V lost 6 bases to trimming and J lost 2 bases, with 10 bases between them. The chain's CDR3 is CASRVGLQETQYF. Written as DNA, the CDR3 is TGTGCCAGCAGGGTGGGACTGCAAGAGACCCAGTACTTC.

The CDR3 reads CASSQRGVQYF. CDR3 sequence (DNA): TGTGCCAGCAGCCAAAGAGGGGTCCAGTACTTC. The chain carries TRBV6-5 and TRBJ2-5, with D possibly called TRBD1 or TRBD2 (5 bases each). The V gene lost 6 bases and the J gene lost 10 bases, with 12 bases spanning the gap. Germline assignment: CDR1 MNHEY and CDR2 SVGAGI. CDR3 length: 11 residues.

This clonotype was found once. A much more abundant neighbour one base away suggests this may be a read error. The V call is TRBV9, the J call TRBJ1-1, with unresolved D. The V gene lost 4 bases and the J gene lost 1 base, with 11 bases spanning the gap. CDR1 is SGDLS, CDR2 YYNGEE, per germline. The CDR3 totals 14 residues. The CDR3 DNA reads TGTGCCAGCAGCCCCCTGGAGGGGAACACTGAAGCTTTCTTT. Its translation: CASSPLEGNTEAFF. The full variable domain, completed using reference TRBV9 and TRBJ1-1, is DSGVTQTPKHLITATGQRVTLRCSPRSGDLSVYWYQQSLDQGLQFLIQYYNGEERAKGNILERFSAQQFPDLHSELNLSSLELGDSALYFCASSPLEGNTEAFFGQGTRLTVV.

This clonotype was seen a handful of times. The rearrangement uses TRBV9 and TRBJ2-5, with TRBD2 matching over 9 bases. Germline CDR1 and CDR2: SGDLS and YYNGEE. Unmatched junction bases numbered 6, after V lost 4 bases and J lost 2 bases. The CDR3 loop spans 15 amino acids. Written as DNA, the CDR3 is TGTGCCAGCAGCCAAGACCTAGCGGGACAAGAGACCCAGTACTTC. Its translation is CASSQDLAGQETQYF.

Note on this clonotype: This clone may be a read error of a much larger clone one base away. The CDR3 loop reads CASSAAATHGYTF. In DNA, the CDR3 is TGTGCCAGTAGTGCCGCCGCGACCCATGGCTACACCTTC. The genes are TRBV19 and TRBJ1-2; no clear D. Trimming removed 5 bases from V and 6 bases from J, with 13 bases in between. CDR3 length: 13 residues. Germline CDR1 and CDR2: LNHDA and SQIVND (reference sequence). Complete variable domain (other parts from reference TRBV19 and TRBJ1-2): DGGITQSPKYLFRKEGQNVTLSCEQNLNHDAMYWYRQDPGQGLRLIYYSQIVNDFQKGDIAEGYSVSREKKESFPLTVTSAQKNPTAFYLCASSAAATHGYTFGSGTRLTVV.

This rearrangement joins TRBV6-5 to TRBJ1-2; D ambiguous. V was clipped by 5 bases and J by 1 base, with 11 bases between them. The CDR3 has 14 residues. Germline V gene lookup returns CDR1 MNHEY and CDR2 SVGAGI. CDR3 residues: CASSQAPDNYGYTF. CDR3 nucleotide sequence: TGTGCCAGCAGTCAAGCCCCTGATAACTATGGCTACACCTTC.

This clonotype was seen just once. V gene TRBV9 combines with J gene TRBJ1-6, with 9 bases aligning to TRBD1. The V segment lost 2 bases and the J segment 11 bases; nucleotides outside the gene matches: 5. CDR3 length: 14 residues. Germline V gene data show CDR1 as SGDLS and CDR2 as YYNGEE. As DNA, the CDR3 is TGTGCCAGCAGCGTGGGGACAGGGCCAGCACCCCTCCACTTT. As protein: CASSVGTGPAPLHF.

Of note for this clonotype: Since a much larger clone is just one base distant, this may be a read error. The V and J genes are TRBV4-2 and TRBJ2-5; 10 bases are shared with TRBD2. The CDR3 length is 15 residues. CDR1 and CDR2 (germline): LGHNA, YNFKEQ. CDR3 in amino acids: CAGSRSSGGEETQYF. In DNA form, the CDR3 reads TGTGCCGGCAGCCGGTCTAGCGGGGGAGAGGAGACCCAGTACTTC.

This clonotype was picked up a small number of times. The chain joins TRBV11-2 to TRBJ2-7; D is possibly TRBD1 or TRBD2 (6 bases each). The germline V and J ends were trimmed by 5 bases and 5 bases, with 16 bases remaining between them. CDR1 is SGHAT and CDR2 is FQNNGV in the germline V gene. This CDR3 is 14 amino acids long. The CDR3 sequence is CASSQDRGRDEQYF. The DNA for the CDR3 is TGTGCCAGCAGCCAGGACCGGGGGCGGGACGAGCAGTACTTC. The full variable domain, in which reference TRBV11-2 and TRBJ2-7 provide the parts outside the CDR3, is EAGVAQSPRYKIIEKRQSVAFWCNPISGHATLYWYQQILGQGPKLLIQFQNNGVVDDSQLPKDRFSAERLKGVDSTLKIQPAKLEDSAVYLCASSQDRGRDEQYFGPGTRLTVT.

In its sample, this clonotype was seen a few times. The gene calls are TRBV12-3 or TRBV12-4 and TRBJ1-5, with 7 positions matching TRBD1. With 2 bases clipped from V and 4 bases from J, the junction kept 5 bases outside the gene matches. This CDR3 contains 15 residues. The CDR3 DNA is TGTGCCAGCAGTTTAAGGGGGCGGAAAAATCAGCCCCAGCATTTT. As protein: CASSLRGRKNQPQHF.